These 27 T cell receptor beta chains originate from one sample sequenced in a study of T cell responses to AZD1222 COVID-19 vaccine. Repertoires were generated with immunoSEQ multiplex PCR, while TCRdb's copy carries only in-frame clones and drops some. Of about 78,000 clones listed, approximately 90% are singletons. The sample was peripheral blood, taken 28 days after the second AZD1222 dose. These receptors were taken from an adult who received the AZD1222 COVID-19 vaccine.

CDR3 coding DNA: TGCGCCAGCAGCCTGACAGGGGGCCCTTACAATGAGCAGTTCTTC. Protein product: CASSLTGGPYNEQFF. The J gene is TRBJ2-1, the V gene TRBV5-1; TRBD1 matches at 10 bases. Germline CDR1 reads SGHRS; CDR2 reads YFSETQ. This CDR3 contains 15 residues. V lost 4 bases and J lost 4; bases outside the gene matches: 5.

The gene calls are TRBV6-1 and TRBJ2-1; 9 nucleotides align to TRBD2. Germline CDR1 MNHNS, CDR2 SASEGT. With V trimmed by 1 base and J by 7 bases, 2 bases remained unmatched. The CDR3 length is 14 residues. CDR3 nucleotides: TGTGCCAGCAGTGAAGGCGGGGGGGCAAATGAGCAGTTCTTC. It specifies CASSEGGGANEQFF.

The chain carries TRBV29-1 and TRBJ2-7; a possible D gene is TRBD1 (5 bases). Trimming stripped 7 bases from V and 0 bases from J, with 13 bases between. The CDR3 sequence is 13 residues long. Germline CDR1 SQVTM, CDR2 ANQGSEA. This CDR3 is CSAKGLFSYEQYF. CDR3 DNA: TGCAGCGCGAAGGGGCTGTTCTCCTACGAGCAGTACTTC.

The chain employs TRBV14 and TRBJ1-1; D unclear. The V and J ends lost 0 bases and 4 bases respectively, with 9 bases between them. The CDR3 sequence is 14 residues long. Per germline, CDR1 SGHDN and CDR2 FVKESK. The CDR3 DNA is TGTGCCAGCAGCCAAGAGAGGTTCACCACTGAAGCTTTCTTT. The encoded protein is CASSQERFTTEAFF.

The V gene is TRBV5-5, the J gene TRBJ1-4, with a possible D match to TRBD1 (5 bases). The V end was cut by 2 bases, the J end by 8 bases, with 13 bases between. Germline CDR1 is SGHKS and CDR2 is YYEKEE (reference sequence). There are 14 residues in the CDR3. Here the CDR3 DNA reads TGTGCCAGCAGCTTTGGGGGAGTTGGCGAAAAACTGTTTTTT. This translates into CASSFGGVGEKLFF.

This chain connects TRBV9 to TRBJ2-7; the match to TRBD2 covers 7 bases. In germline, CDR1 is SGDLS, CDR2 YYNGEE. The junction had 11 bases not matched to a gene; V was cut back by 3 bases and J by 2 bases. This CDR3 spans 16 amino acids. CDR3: CASSETGTNQAYEQYF. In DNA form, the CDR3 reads TGTGCCAGCAGCGAAACGGGGACTAATCAAGCCTACGAGCAGTACTTC.

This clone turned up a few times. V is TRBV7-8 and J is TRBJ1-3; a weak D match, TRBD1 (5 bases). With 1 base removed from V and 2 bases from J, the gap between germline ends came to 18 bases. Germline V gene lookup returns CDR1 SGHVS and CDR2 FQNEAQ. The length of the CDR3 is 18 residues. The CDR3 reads CASSLGYHRRGTGNTIYF. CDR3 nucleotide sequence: TGTGCCAGCAGCTTAGGATATCATCGAAGGGGCACTGGAAACACCATATATTTT. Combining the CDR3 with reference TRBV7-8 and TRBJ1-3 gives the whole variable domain GAGVSQSPRYKVAKRGQDVALRCDPISGHVSLFWYQQALGQGPEFLTYFQNEAQLDKSGLPSDRFFAERPEGSVSTLKIQRTQQEDSAVYLCASSLGYHRRGTGNTIYFGEGSWLTVV.

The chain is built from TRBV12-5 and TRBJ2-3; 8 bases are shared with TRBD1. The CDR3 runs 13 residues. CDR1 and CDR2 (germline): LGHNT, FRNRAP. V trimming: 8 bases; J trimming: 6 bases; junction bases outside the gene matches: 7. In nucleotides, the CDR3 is TGTGCTAGTCCGAGGACAGGGACGGATACGCAGTATTTT. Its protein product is CASPRTGTDTQYF.

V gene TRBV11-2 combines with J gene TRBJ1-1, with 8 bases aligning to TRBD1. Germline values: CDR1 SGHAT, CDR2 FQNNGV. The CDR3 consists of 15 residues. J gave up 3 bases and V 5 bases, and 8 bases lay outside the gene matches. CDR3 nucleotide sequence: TGTGCCAGCAGCGGGGTGAGGACAGGGCACACTGAAGCTTTCTTT. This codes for CASSGVRTGHTEAFF.

For the CDR3, the DNA is TGTGCCAGCTCACCCCTACAGGGGGTAGGGGAAACTGAAGCTTTCTTT. This codes for CASSPLQGVGETEAFF. The rearrangement joins TRBV18 to TRBJ1-1; 8 bases fit TRBD1. CDR1 is KGHSH, CDR2 LQKENI, per germline. J was trimmed by 5 bases and V by 3 bases; bases with no gene match: 11. The CDR3 runs to 16 residues.

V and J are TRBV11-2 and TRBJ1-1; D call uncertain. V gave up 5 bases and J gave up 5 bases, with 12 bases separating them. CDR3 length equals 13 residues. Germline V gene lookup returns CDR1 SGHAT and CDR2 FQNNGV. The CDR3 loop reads CASSGGLGTEAFF. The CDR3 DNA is TGTGCCAGCAGCGGAGGCCTGGGAACTGAAGCTTTCTTT.

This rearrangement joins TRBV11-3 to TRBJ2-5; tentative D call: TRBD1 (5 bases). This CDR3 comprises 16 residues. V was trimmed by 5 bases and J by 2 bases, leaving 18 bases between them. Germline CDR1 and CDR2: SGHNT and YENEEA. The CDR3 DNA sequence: TGTGCCAGCAGCCCACCCTCCAGGGCCATTCAAGAGACCCAGTACTTC. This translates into CASSPPSRAIQETQYF.

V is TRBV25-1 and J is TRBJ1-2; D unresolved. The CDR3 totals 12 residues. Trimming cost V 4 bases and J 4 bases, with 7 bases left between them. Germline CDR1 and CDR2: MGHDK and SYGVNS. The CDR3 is CASSGGGYGYTF. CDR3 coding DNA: TGTGCCAGCAGTGGAGGCGGCTATGGCTACACCTTC.

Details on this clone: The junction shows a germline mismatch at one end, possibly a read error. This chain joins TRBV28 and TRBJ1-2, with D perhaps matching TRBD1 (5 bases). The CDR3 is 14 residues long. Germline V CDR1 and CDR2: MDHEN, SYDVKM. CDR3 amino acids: CASSLGSGRPFPFF. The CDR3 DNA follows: TGTGCCAGCAGTCTTGGCTCAGGGAGACCTTTCCCCTTCTTC.

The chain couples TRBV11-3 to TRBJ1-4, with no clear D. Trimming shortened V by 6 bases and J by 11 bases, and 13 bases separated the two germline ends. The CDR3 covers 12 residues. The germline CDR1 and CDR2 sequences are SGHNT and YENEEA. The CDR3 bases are TGTGCCAGCAGTAAGGTGGACGGGAAACTGTTTTTT. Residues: CASSKVDGKLFF.

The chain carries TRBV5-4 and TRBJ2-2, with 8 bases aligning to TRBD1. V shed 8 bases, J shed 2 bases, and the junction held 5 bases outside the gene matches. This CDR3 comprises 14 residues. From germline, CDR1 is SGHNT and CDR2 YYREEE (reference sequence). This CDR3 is CARGQGGNTGELFF. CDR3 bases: TGTGCCAGAGGACAGGGAGGCAACACCGGGGAGCTGTTTTTT.

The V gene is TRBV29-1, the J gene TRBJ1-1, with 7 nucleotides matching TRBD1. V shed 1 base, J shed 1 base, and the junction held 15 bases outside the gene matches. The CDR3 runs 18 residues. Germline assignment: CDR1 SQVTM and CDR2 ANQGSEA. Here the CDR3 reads CSVEAQTGTHAANTEAFF. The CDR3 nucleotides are TGCAGCGTTGAAGCCCAGACAGGGACCCATGCGGCGAACACTGAAGCTTTCTTT.

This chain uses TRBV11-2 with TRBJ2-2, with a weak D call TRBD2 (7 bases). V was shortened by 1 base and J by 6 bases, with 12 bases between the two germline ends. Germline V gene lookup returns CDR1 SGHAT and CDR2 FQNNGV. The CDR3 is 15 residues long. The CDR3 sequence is CASSLGSGGSGELFF. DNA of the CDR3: TGTGCCAGCAGCTTAGGATCGGGGGGCTCCGGGGAGCTGTTTTTT.

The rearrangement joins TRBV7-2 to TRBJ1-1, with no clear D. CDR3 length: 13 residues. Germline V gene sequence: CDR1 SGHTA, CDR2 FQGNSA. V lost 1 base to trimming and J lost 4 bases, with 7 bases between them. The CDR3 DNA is TGTGCCAGCAGCTTAGAGGCGGGCACTGAAGCTTTCTTT. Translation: CASSLEAGTEAFF.

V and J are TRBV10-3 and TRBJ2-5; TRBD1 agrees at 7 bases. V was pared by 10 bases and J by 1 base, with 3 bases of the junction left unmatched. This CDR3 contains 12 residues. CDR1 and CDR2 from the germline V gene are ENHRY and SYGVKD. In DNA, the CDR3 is TGTGCCACCTGGACAGGCCAAGAGACCCAGTACTTC. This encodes CATWTGQETQYF.

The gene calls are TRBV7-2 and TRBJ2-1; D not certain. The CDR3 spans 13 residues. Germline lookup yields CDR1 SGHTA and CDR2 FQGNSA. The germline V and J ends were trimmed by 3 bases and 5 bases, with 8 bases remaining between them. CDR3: CASSFSTDNEQFF. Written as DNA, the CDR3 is TGTGCCAGCAGCTTCTCTACCGACAATGAGCAGTTCTTC.

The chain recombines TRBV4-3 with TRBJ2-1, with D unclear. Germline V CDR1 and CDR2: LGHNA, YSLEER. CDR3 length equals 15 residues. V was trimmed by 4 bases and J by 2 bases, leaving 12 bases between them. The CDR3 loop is CASSPDSNTYNEQFF. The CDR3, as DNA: TGCGCCAGCAGCCCCGACTCCAACACCTACAATGAGCAGTTCTTC.

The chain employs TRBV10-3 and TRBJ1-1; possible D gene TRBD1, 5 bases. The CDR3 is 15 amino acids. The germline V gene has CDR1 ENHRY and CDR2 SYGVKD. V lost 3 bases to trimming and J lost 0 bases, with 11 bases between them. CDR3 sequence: CAISDPDSLNTEAFF. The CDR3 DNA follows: TGTGCCATCAGTGATCCAGACAGTCTGAACACTGAAGCTTTCTTT.

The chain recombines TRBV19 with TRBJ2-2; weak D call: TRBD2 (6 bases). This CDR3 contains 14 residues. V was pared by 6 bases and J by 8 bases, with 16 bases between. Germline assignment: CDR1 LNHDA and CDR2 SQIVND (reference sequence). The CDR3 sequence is CASSPEGSGGELFF. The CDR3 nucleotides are TGTGCCAGTAGCCCGGAGGGCAGCGGAGGGGAGCTGTTTTTT.

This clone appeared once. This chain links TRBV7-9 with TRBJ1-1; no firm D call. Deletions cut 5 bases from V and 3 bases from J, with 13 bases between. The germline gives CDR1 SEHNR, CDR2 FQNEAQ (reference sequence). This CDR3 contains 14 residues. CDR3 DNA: TGTGCCAGCAGCGCCGGTTCAACGGACACTGAAGCTTTCTTT. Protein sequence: CASSAGSTDTEAFF.

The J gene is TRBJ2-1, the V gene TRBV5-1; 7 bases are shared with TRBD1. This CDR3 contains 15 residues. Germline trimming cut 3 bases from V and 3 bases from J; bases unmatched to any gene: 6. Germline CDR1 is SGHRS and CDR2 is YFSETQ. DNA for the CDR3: TGCGCCAGCAGCTCGACAGGGTCAAACTACAATGAGCAGTTCTTC. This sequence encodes CASSSTGSNYNEQFF. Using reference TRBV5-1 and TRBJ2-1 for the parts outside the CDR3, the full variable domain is KAGVTQTPRYLIKTRGQQVTLSCSPISGHRSVSWYQQTPGQGLQFLFEYFSETQRNKGNFPGRFSGRQFSNSRSEMNVSTLELGDSALYLCASSSTGSNYNEQFFGPGTRLTVL.

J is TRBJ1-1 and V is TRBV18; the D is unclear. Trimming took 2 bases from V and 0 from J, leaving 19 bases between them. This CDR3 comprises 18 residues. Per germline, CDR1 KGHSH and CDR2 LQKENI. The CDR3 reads CASSPIPTSITMNTEAFF. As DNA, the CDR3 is TGTGCCAGCTCACCAATCCCCACTTCCATAACCATGAACACTGAAGCTTTCTTT.